This T cell receptor (beta chain) was sequenced for a study of blood T cell repertoires in COVID-19. The overall study: The samples span acute and convalescent COVID-19 from the United States, Italy and Spain. The cDNA or gDNA used as material had been derived from T cells, B-cell-depleted T cells, or PBMCs.

Each participant's cohort was designated according to participant-reported clinical history. V gave up 7 bases and J gave up 1 base, with 13 bases separating them. The CDR3 contains 14 residues. Germline V gene lookup returns CDR1 MNHEY and CDR2 SVGAGI. This table comes from immunoSEQ multiplex PCR, and its TCRdb copy is limited to in-frame clones, with some not included. The table shows about 220,000 clones, with over 65% occurring only once. The TCR comes from a woman in her sixties who had recovered from COVID-19. The V gene is TRBV6-5, the J gene TRBJ1-2; no clear D. Sequenced: PBMCs or T cells enriched from blood (not recorded which). CDR3 DNA sequence: TGTGCCAGCATTCAGCGGGGTTTTAACTATGGCTACACCTTC. It encodes CASIQRGFNYGYTF.